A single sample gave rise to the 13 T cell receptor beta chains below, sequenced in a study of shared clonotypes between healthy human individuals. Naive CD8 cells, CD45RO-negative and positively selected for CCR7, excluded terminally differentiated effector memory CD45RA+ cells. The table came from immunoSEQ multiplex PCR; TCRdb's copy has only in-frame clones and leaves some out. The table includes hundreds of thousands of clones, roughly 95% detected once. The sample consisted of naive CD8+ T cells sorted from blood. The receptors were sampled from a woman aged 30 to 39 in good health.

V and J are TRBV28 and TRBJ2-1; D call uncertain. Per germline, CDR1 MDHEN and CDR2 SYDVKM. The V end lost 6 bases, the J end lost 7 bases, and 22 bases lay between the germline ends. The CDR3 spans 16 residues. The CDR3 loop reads CASSPTSGWGSNEQFF. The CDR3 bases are TGTGCCAGCAGCCCGACGTCCGGGTGGGGATCGAATGAGCAGTTCTTC.

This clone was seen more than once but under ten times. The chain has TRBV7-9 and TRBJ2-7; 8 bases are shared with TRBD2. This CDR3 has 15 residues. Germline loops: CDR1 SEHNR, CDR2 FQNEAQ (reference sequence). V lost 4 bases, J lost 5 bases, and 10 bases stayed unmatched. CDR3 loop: CASSYGAGGRDEQYF. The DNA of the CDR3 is TGTGCCAGCAGCTATGGGGCGGGAGGCCGCGACGAGCAGTACTTC.

This chain's CDR3 is CASSVATAGGSYNEQFF. CDR3 in DNA: TGTGCCAGCAGCGTAGCTACGGCGGGAGGATCCTACAATGAGCAGTTCTTC. The V gene is TRBV9, the J gene TRBJ2-1; 8 nucleotides line up with TRBD2. V was clipped by 0 bases and J by 1 base; unmatched bases: 6. Germline V gives CDR1 SGDLS, CDR2 YYNGEE. The CDR3 spans 17 residues. Full variable domain (missing parts from reference TRBV9 and TRBJ2-1): DSGVTQTPKHLITATGQRVTLRCSPRSGDLSVYWYQQSLDQGLQFLIQYYNGEERAKGNILERFSAQQFPDLHSELNLSSLELGDSALYFCASSVATAGGSYNEQFFGPGTRLTVL.

The CDR3 DNA follows: TGTGCCAGCAGCTCCGGGACAGGGGTTGCGGATGGCTACACCTTC. It codes for CASSSGTGVADGYTF. The chain carries TRBV5-6 and TRBJ1-2, with 10 bases that match TRBD1. After removal of 3 bases from V and 6 bases from J, the junction contained 8 bases not matched to a gene. The length of the CDR3 is 15 residues. CDR1 SGHDT and CDR2 YYEEEE come from the germline V gene.

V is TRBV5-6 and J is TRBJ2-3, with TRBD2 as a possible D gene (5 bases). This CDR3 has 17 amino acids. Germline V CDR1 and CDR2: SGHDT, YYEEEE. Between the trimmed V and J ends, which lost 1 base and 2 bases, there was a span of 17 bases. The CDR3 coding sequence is TGTGCCAGCAGCTTGTCTACTCACAACCGGGACACAGATACGCAGTATTTT. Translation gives CASSLSTHNRDTDTQYF.

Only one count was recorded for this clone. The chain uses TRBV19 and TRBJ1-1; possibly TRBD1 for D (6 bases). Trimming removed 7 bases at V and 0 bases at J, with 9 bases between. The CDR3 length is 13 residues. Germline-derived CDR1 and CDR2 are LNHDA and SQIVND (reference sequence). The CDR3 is CASTRQVNTEAFF. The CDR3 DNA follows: TGTGCCAGTACTAGACAGGTGAACACTGAAGCTTTCTTT. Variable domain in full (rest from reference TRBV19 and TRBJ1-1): DGGITQSPKYLFRKEGQNVTLSCEQNLNHDAMYWYRQDPGQGLRLIYYSQIVNDFQKGDIAEGYSVSREKKESFPLTVTSAQKNPTAFYLCASTRQVNTEAFFGQGTRLTVV.

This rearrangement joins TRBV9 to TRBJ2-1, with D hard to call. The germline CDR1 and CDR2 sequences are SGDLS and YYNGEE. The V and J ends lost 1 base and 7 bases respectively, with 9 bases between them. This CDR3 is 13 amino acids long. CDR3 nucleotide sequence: TGTGCCAGCAGCGTACCTGGCGTGAATGAGCAGTTCTTC. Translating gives CASSVPGVNEQFF.

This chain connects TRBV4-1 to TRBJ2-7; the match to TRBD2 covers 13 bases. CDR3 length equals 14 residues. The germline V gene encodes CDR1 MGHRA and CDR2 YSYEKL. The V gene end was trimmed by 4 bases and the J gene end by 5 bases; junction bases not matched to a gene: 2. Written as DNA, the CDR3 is TGCGCCAGCAGCCGAGGACTAGCGGGAGACGAGCAGTACTTC. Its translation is CASSRGLAGDEQYF.

The CDR3 bases are TGCAGCGTCGAAACCGGGGGCGGCTCCTACGAGCAGTACTTC. Translating gives CSVETGGGSYEQYF. The genes are TRBV29-1 and TRBJ2-7; D may match TRBD1 or TRBD2 (6 bases each). The germline V gene has CDR1 SQVTM and CDR2 ANQGSEA. This CDR3 comprises 14 residues. V was trimmed by 6 bases and J by 0 bases, leaving 15 bases between them.

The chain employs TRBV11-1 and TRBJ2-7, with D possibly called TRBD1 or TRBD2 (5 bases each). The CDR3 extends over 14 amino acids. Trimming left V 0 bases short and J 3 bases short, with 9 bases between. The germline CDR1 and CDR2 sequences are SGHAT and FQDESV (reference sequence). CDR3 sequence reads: CASSLAGVIYEQYF. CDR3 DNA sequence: TGTGCCAGCAGCTTAGCGGGGGTGATCTACGAGCAGTACTTC.

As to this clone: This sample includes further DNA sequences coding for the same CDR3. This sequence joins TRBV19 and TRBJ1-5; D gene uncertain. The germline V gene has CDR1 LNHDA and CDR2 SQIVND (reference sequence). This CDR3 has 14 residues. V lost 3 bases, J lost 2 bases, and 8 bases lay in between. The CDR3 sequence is CASSIGQGNQPQHF. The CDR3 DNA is TGTGCCAGTAGTATCGGGCAGGGCAATCAGCCCCAGCATTTT. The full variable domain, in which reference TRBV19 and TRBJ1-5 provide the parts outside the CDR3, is DGGITQSPKYLFRKEGQNVTLSCEQNLNHDAMYWYRQDPGQGLRLIYYSQIVNDFQKGDIAEGYSVSREKKESFPLTVTSAQKNPTAFYLCASSIGQGNQPQHFGDGTRLSIL.

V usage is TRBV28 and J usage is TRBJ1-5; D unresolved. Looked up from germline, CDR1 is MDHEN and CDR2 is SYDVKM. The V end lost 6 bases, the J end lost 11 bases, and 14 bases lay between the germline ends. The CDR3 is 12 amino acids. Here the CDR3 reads CASSPTIEAQHF. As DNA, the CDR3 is TGTGCCAGCAGCCCGACAATCGAGGCCCAGCATTTT.

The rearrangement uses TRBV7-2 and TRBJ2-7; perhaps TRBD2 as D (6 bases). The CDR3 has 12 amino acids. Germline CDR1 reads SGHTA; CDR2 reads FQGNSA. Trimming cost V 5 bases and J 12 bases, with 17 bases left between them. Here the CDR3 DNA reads TGTGCCAGCAGCACAAGGGGTCGCGGGGTGTACTTC. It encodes CASSTRGRGVYF.